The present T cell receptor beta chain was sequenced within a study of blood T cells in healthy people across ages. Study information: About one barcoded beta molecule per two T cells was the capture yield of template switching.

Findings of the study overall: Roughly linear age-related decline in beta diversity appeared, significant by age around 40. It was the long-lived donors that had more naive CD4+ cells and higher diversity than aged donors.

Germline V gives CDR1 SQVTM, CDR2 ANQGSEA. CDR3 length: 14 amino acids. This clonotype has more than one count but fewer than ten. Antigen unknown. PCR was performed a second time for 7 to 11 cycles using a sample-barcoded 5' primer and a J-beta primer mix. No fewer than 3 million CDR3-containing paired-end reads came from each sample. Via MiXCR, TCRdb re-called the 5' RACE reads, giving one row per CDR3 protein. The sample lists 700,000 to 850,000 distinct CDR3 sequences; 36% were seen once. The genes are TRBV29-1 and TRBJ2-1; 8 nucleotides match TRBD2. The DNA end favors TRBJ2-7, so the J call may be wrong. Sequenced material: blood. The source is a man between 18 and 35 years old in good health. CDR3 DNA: TGCAGCGTTGTGGACGGGGGGGCCTACAATGAGCAGTACTTC. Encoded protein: CSVVDGGAYNEQYF.